The clone carrying this T cell receptor (beta chain) was recorded many times. Its target is unknown. The sample originates from a study of identical twins. Donors were all healthy Caucasians. TCRdb redid the calling of the 5' RACE reads with MiXCR, one entry per CDR3 protein. This sample has nearly 900,000 distinct CDR3 sequences, with around 12% found just once. Study-level findings and limits: Abundant cord blood beta clonotypes carried fewer insertions; memory repertoires showed none. Those out-of-frame alpha sequences shared by twins showed an excess of low generation probability.

This same sample was also taken into another study, of yellow fever vaccine responses in identical twins.

The specimen sequenced was PBMCs. This clonotype was obtained from a woman aged 18-29 years in good health.

The CDR3 DNA reads as TGCAGCGTTGGGACAGAAAACACCGGGGAGCTGTTTTTT. Translating it yields CSVGTENTGELFF. The rearrangement links TRBV29-1 to TRBJ2-2, with a possible D match to TRBD1 (6 bases). Looked up from germline, CDR1 is SQVTM and CDR2 is ANQGSEA. Trimming took 4 bases from V and 2 from J, leaving 8 bases between them. CDR3 length: 13 residues.